These T cell receptor beta chains were read from a single sample in a study of T cell responses to AZD1222 COVID-19 vaccine. TCRdb keeps only in-frame clones here, not all; method: immunoSEQ multiplex PCR. The table has about 120,000 clones, around 90% seen once. The sequencing here drew on peripheral blood, taken on day 0 of MenACWY control vaccination. The origin of the receptors is an adult in good health. Each CDR3 is given with its conserved first and last residue. The order of the fields is D gene, V gene, CDR3 length, clone size, J gene, CDR3 protein, CDR3 DNA. A D gene is named only where the DNA matches it firmly. The listing skips clone size in some rows; elsewhere it reads once, few, many or a size class.

>-|TRBV10-1|13|-|TRBJ2-2
CASMSSGTGELFF
TGCGCCAGCATGAGTTCAGGCACCGGGGAGCTGTTTTTT
>-|TRBV10-2|12|few|TRBJ1-6
CASSEPDAPLHF
TGCGCCAGCAGTGAGCCGGACGCACCCCTCCACTTT
>-|TRBV5-1|14|-|TRBJ1-2
CASSLQGPDRGYTF
TGCGCCAGCAGCTTGCAGGGGCCCGACAGGGGCTACACCTTC
>-|TRBV7-9|15|-|TRBJ1-4
CASSLFVRAGEKLFF
TGTGCCAGCAGCTTATTTGTGAGGGCGGGGGAAAAACTGTTTTTT
>-|TRBV19|14|once|TRBJ2-7
CASSIDRGSYEQYF
TGTGCCAGTAGTATAGATCGAGGGTCATACGAGCAGTACTTC
>TRBD2|TRBV28|14|-|TRBJ2-1
CATTLAGIINEQFF
TGTGCCACCACACTAGCGGGTATAATCAATGAGCAGTTCTTC
>TRBD1|TRBV14|14|once|TRBJ2-1
CASSLGTGFNEQFF
TGTGCCAGCAGCCTCGGGACAGGCTTCAATGAGCAGTTCTTC
>-|TRBV29-1|16|few|TRBJ2-1
CSVRGGVVAAYNEQFF
TGCAGCGTTAGGGGTGGGGTTGTGGCAGCCTACAATGAGCAGTTCTTC
>-|TRBV10-3|14|-|TRBJ1-4
CAISAGLREEKLFF
TGTGCCATCAGTGCGGGGTTGAGGGAGGAAAAACTGTTTTTT
>TRBD1|TRBV6-5|16|-|TRBJ1-1
CASSSQQTGNFGEAFF
TGTGCCAGCAGTTCCCAACAGACAGGGAATTTTGGTGAAGCTTTCTTT
>-|TRBV6-5|15|-|TRBJ2-7
CARKGGNAQPYEQYF
TGTGCCAGAAAGGGGGGAAATGCCCAACCCTACGAGCAGTACTTC
>-|TRBV5-1|14|once|TRBJ2-7
CASSLVVDSYEQYF
TGCGCCAGCAGCTTAGTGGTGGACAGCTACGAGCAGTACTTC
>-|TRBV15|15|-|TRBJ1-6
CATSRPGSGVAPLHF
TGTGCCACCAGCAGACCAGGGTCAGGAGTAGCACCCCTCCACTTT
>-|TRBV7-3|20|-|TRBJ2-1
CASSLGEGFRGAVSYNEQFF
TGTGCCAGCAGCTTAGGAGAGGGCTTTCGGGGGGCTGTCTCCTACAATGAGCAGTTCTTC
>-|TRBV27|14|few|TRBJ1-6
CASSRAGDPSPLHF
TGTGCCAGCAGTCGGGCAGGGGATCCTTCACCCCTCCACTTT
>-|TRBV28|13|-|TRBJ1-4
CASSLPSIGELFF
TGTGCCAGCAGTTTACCCTCTATCGGGGAACTGTTTTTT
>-|TRBV7-2|14|few|TRBJ2-3
CASSFAASTDTQYF
TGTGCCAGCAGCTTCGCCGCGAGCACAGATACGCAGTATTTT
>TRBD1|TRBV5-6|17|-|TRBJ1-2
CASSLVGQGAPVWGYTF
TGTGCCAGCAGCTTGGTTGGACAGGGAGCACCCGTTTGGGGCTACACCTTC